This passage covers 14 T cell receptor beta chains from one sample sequenced in a study of neoadjuvant anti-PD-1 for oral cavity cancer. Assay: immunoSEQ multiplex PCR; the TCRdb copy retains only in-frame clones and omits some. The profile shows tens of thousands of clones, around two fifths of them singletons. The time point was: after neoadjuvant nivolumab, at surgical resection. The specimen comprised tumor tissue, sampled after nivolumab (anti-PD-1) treatment. The receptors here all came from a person aged 35-80 years with oral cavity squamous cell carcinoma.

J is TRBJ1-1 and V is TRBV5-1; a possible D gene is TRBD1 (5 bases). This CDR3 has 16 residues. Germline assignment: CDR1 SGHRS and CDR2 YFSETQ. V lost 4 bases, J lost 3 bases, and 19 bases lay in between. CDR3 loop: CASSLGIRVGYTEAFF. CDR3 DNA: TGCGCCAGCAGCCTGGGGATCAGGGTAGGGTACACTGAAGCTTTCTTT.

The gene calls are TRBV5-5 and TRBJ1-5, with D uncertain. This CDR3 is built from 15 residues. V gave up 4 bases and J gave up 1 base, with 12 bases separating them. Germline V gene data show CDR1 as SGHKS and CDR2 as YYEKEE (reference sequence). The CDR3 loop is CASSPDVTSNQPQHF. The CDR3 nucleotides are TGTGCCAGCAGCCCTGACGTAACCAGCAATCAGCCCCAGCATTTT.

This chain connects TRBV7-2 to TRBJ1-2, with 10 bases identical to TRBD1. This CDR3 is 17 amino acids long. Germline V gives CDR1 SGHTA, CDR2 FQGNSA. V lost 4 bases to trimming and J lost 7 bases; unmatched junction nucleotides: 15. CDR3 amino acids: CASSSIRDRGFTIGYTF. The CDR3 DNA sequence: TGTGCCAGCAGCTCAATCCGGGACAGGGGATTTACTATTGGCTACACCTTC.

This rearrangement joins TRBV5-6 to TRBJ2-1, with D possibly TRBD2 on 6 matching bases. V was clipped by 2 bases and J by 7 bases, with 16 bases between them. Germline values: CDR1 SGHDT, CDR2 YYEEEE. CDR3 length: 15 residues. For the CDR3, the DNA is TGTGCCAGCAGCTTTAATCCAGCGGGCTTGAATGAGCAGTTCTTC. This gives the protein CASSFNPAGLNEQFF.

J is TRBJ2-7 and V is TRBV5-1; perhaps TRBD2 as D (7 bases). V was pared by 4 bases and J by 5 bases, with 16 bases between. CDR3 length: 14 residues. CDR1 SGHRS and CDR2 YFSETQ come from the germline V gene. The DNA for the CDR3 is TGCGCCAGCAGCCTACTGGCGGGGGCTAACGAGCAGTACTTC. This translates into CASSLLAGANEQYF.

A few counts support this clone. The chain links TRBV29-1 to TRBJ1-1; no definite D call. Trimming took off 4 bases at V and 1 base at J, with 13 bases between the two ends. The germline gives CDR1 SQVTM, CDR2 ANQGSEA. CDR3 length equals 14 residues. CDR3 nucleotides: TGCAGCGTTGGTAATCAGGTCCGGAACACTGAAGCTTTCTTT. It specifies CSVGNQVRNTEAFF.

This chain's CDR3 is CASSPSMGYEQYF. Written as DNA, the CDR3 is TGCGCCAGCAGCCCCTCTATGGGCTACGAGCAGTACTTC. This chain joins TRBV5-1 and TRBJ2-7, with unresolved D. There are 13 residues in the CDR3. The V end was cut by 4 bases, the J end by 3 bases, with 11 bases between. From germline, CDR1 is SGHRS and CDR2 YFSETQ.

The table lists this clone with a few counts. The rearrangement uses TRBV27 and TRBJ1-1; D not resolved. Germline V gene data show CDR1 as MNHEY and CDR2 as SMNVEV (reference sequence). The CDR3 contains 15 residues. Trimming took 2 bases from V and 1 from J, leaving 11 bases between them. CDR3 loop: CASSLSARANTEAFF. CDR3 nucleotides: TGTGCCAGCAGTTTAAGCGCCAGAGCGAACACTGAAGCTTTCTTT.

This CDR3 is CSVEHTQGDTQYF. The CDR3 DNA reads as TGCAGCGTTGAACACACCCAAGGGGATACGCAGTATTTT. The rearrangement links TRBV29-1 to TRBJ2-3; D is unclear. This CDR3 region has 13 residues. V lost 2 bases, J lost 6 bases, and 12 bases lay in between. Germline assignment: CDR1 SQVTM and CDR2 ANQGSEA.

The CDR3 reads CASSPISTYNEQFF. The CDR3 nucleotides read TGTGCCAGTAGTCCGATATCCACCTACAATGAGCAGTTCTTC. The chain is built from TRBV19 and TRBJ2-1, with D unclear. Germline CDR1 and CDR2: LNHDA and SQIVND (reference sequence). The CDR3 is 14 residues long. V gave up 5 bases and J gave up 2 bases, with 10 bases separating them.

The table lists this clone with a few counts. This chain uses TRBV11-2 with TRBJ2-7, with D possibly matching TRBD1 (5 bases). Germline V lookup: CDR1 SGHAT, CDR2 FQNNGV. Deletions cut 0 bases from V and 3 bases from J, with 12 bases between. The CDR3 runs to 15 residues. The DNA for the CDR3 is TGTGCCAGCAGCTTAGATTGGGGCAGGGACTACGAGCAGTACTTC. Translated, it gives CASSLDWGRDYEQYF.

This chain links TRBV4-1 with TRBJ1-2; tentative D call: TRBD1 (6 bases). V lost 0 bases and J 2 bases, leaving 10 bases between the germline ends. CDR3 length: 15 residues. Looked up from germline, CDR1 is MGHRA and CDR2 is YSYEKL. CDR3 loop: CASSQDMGTNYGYTF. The CDR3 coding sequence is TGCGCCAGCAGCCAAGATATGGGGACAAACTATGGCTACACCTTC.

The rearrangement links TRBV7-3 to TRBJ2-5, with D perhaps TRBD2 (6 bases). Germline V gene lookup returns CDR1 SGHTA and CDR2 FQGTGA. The CDR3 contains 15 residues. Trimming shortened V by 5 bases and J by 0 bases, and 13 bases separated the two germline ends. CDR3 coding DNA: TGTGCCAGCAGCCAGAGACTAGGCCACCAAGAGACCCAGTACTTC. Protein product: CASSQRLGHQETQYF.

The genes are TRBV18 and TRBJ1-1, with D unresolved. This CDR3 comprises 14 residues. Germline V lookup: CDR1 KGHSH, CDR2 LQKENI. V gave up 0 bases and J gave up 4 bases, with 9 bases separating them. CDR3 nucleotides: TGTGCCAGCTCACCACCGGGCATCGGCACTGAAGCTTTCTTT. This encodes CASSPPGIGTEAFF.